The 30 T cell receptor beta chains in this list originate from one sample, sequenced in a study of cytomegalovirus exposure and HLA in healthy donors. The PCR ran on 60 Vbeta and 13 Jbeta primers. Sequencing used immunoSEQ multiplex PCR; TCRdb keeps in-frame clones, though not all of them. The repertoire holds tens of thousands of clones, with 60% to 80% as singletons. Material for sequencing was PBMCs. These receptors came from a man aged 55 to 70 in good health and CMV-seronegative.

The CDR3: CASSPGKAGGEDEQFF. The CDR3 coding sequence is TGCGCCAGCAGCCCGGGGAAAGCGGGGGGCGAGGATGAGCAGTTCTTC. The V gene is TRBV5-1, the J gene TRBJ2-1, with 9 bases matching TRBD2. CDR1 is SGHRS and CDR2 is YFSETQ in the germline V gene. V lost 4 bases to trimming and J lost 8 bases; unmatched junction nucleotides: 13. The CDR3 totals 16 residues.

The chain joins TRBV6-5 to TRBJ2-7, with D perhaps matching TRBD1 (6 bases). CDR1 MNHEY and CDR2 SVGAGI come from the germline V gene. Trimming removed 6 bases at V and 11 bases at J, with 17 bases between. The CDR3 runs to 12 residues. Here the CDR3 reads CASSKPTGTEYF. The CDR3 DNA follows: TGTGCCAGCAGCAAACCTACAGGGACCGAGTACTTC.

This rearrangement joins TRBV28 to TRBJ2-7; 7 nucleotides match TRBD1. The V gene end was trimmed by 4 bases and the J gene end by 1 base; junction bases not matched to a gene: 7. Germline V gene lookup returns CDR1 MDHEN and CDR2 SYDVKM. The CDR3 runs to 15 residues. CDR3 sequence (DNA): TGTGCCAGCAGTTCGACCGGGACAGCATCCTACGAGCAGTACTTC. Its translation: CASSSTGTASYEQYF.

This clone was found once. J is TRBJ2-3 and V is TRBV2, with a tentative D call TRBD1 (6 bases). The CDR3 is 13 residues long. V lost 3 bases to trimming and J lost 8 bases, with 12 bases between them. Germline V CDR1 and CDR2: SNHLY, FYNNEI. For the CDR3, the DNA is TGTGCCAGCAGTGACGATCAAGGGGGTACGCAGTATTTT. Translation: CASSDDQGGTQYF.

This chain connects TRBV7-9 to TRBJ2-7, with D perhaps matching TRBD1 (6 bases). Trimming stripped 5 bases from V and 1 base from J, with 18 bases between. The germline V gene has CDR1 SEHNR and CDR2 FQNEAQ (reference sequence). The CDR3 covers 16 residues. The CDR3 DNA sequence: TGTGCCAGCAGCGGAATACGACAGGAACAATCCTACGAGCAGTACTTC. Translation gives CASSGIRQEQSYEQYF. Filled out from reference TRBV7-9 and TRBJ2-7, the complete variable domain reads DTGVSQNPRHKITKRGQNVTFRCDPISEHNRLYWYRQTLGQGPEFLTYFQNEAQLEKSRLLSDRFSAERPKGSFSTLEIQRTEQGDSAMYLCASSGIRQEQSYEQYFGPGTRLTVT.

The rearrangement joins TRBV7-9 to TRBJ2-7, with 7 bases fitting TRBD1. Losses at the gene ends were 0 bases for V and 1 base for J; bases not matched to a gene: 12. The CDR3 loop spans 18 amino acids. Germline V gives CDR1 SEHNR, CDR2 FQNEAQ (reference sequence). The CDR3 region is CASSLAGKGLGQSYEQYF. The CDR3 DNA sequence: TGTGCCAGCAGCTTAGCGGGGAAAGGGTTGGGACAGTCCTACGAGCAGTACTTC.

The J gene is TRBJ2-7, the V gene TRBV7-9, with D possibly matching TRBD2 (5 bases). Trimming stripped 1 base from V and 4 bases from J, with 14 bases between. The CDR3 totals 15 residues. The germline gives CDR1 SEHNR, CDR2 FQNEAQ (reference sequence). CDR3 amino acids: CASSLGGEGNYEQYF. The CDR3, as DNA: TGTGCCAGCAGCTTAGGGGGAGAGGGTAATTACGAGCAGTACTTC.

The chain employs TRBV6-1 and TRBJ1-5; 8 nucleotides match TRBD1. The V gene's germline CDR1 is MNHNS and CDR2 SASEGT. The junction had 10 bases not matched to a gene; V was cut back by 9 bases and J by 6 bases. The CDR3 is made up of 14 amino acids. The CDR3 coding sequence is TGTGCCAGTGAAAACCCAGGGGGCAGTCAGCCCCAGCATTTT. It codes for CASENPGGSQPQHF.

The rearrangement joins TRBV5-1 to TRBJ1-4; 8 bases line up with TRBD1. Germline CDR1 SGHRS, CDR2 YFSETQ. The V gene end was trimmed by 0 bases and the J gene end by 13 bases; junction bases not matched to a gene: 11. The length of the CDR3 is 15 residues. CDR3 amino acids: CASSLASDRGARLFF. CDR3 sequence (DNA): TGCGCCAGCAGCTTGGCCAGCGACAGGGGCGCGAGACTGTTTTTT.

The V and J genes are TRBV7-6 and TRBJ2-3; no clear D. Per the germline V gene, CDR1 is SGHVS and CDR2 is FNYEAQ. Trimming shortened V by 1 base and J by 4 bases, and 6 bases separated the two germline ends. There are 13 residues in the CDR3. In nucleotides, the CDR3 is TGTGCCAGCAGCTTAGGAGCCGCAGATACGCAGTATTTT. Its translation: CASSLGAADTQYF. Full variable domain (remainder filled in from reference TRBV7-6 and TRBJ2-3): GAGVSQSPRYKVTKRGQDVALRCDPISGHVSLYWYRQALGQGPEFLTYFNYEAQQDKSGLPNDRFSAERPEGSISTLTIQRTEQRDSAMYRCASSLGAADTQYFGPGTRLTVL.

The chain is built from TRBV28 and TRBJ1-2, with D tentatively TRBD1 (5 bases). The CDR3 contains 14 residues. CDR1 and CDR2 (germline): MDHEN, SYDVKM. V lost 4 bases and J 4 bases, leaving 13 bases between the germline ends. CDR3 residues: CASSSNIGVYGYTF. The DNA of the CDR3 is TGTGCCAGCAGTTCCAATATAGGGGTCTATGGCTACACCTTC.

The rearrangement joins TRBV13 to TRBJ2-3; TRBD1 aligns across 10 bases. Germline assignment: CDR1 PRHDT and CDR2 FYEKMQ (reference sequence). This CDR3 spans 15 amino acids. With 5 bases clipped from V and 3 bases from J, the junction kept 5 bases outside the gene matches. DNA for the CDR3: TGTGCCAGCAGCGCCTGGGACAGGGGAACAGATACGCAGTATTTT. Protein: CASSAWDRGTDTQYF.

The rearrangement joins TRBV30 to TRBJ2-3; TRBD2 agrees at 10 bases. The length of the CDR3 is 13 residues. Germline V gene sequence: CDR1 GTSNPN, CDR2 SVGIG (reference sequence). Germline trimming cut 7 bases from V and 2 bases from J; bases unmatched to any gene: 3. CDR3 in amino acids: CAFTSGVTDTQYF. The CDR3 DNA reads TGTGCCTTTACTAGCGGGGTCACAGATACGCAGTATTTT.

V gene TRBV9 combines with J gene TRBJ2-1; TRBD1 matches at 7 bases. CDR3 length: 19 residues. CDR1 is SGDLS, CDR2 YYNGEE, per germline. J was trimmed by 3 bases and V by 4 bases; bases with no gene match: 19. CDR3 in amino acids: CASSHSSGTETSRYNEQFF. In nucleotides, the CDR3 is TGTGCCAGCAGCCACAGTAGTGGGACAGAGACCTCCCGCTACAATGAGCAGTTCTTC. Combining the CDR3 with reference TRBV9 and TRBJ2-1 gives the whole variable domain DSGVTQTPKHLITATGQRVTLRCSPRSGDLSVYWYQQSLDQGLQFLIQYYNGEERAKGNILERFSAQQFPDLHSELNLSSLELGDSALYFCASSHSSGTETSRYNEQFFGPGTRLTVL.

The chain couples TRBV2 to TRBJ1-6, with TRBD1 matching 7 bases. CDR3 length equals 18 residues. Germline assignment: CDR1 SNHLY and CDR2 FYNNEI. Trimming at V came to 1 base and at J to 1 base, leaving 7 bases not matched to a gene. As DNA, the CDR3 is TGTGCCAGCAGTGAAGACAGGGGAAGGATATCCTATAATTCACCCCTCCACTTT. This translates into CASSEDRGRISYNSPLHF.

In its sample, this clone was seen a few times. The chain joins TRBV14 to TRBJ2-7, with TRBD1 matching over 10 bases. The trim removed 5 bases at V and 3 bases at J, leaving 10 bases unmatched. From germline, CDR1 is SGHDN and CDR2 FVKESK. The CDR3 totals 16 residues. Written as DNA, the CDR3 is TGTGCCAGCAGCGTCTTACCGGGACAGGGGAGCTACGAGCAGTACTTC. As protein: CASSVLPGQGSYEQYF.

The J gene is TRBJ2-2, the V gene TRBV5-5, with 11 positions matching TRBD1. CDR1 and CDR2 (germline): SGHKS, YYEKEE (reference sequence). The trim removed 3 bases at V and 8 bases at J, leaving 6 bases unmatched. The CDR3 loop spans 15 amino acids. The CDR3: CASSSGQGVGGELFF. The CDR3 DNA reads TGTGCCAGCAGCTCGGGACAGGGGGTAGGAGGGGAGCTGTTTTTT.

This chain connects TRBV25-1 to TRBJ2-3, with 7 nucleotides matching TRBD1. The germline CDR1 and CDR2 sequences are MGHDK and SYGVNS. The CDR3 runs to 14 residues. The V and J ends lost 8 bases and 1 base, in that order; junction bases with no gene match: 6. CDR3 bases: TGTGCCAGCGAAGACAGGGTGGGCACAGATACGCAGTATTTT. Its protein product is CASEDRVGTDTQYF. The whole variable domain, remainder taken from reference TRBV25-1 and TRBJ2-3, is EADIYQTPRYLVIGTGKKITLECSQTMGHDKMYWYQQDPGMELHLIHYSYGVNSTEKGDLSSESTVSRIRTEHFPLTLESARPSHTSQYLCASEDRVGTDTQYFGPGTRLTVL.

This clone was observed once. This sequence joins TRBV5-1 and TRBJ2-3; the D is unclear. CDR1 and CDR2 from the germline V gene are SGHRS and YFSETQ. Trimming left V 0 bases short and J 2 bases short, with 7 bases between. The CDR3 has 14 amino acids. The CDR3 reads CASSLGLFTDTQYF. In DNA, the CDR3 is TGCGCCAGCAGCTTGGGGCTGTTCACAGATACGCAGTATTTT.

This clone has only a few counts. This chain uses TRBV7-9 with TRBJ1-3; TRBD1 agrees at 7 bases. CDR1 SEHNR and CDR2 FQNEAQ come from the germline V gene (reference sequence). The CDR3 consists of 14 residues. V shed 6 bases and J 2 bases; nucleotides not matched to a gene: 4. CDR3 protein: CASSRDSTGNTIYF. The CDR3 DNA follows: TGTGCCAGCAGTCGGGACAGTACTGGAAACACCATATATTTT.

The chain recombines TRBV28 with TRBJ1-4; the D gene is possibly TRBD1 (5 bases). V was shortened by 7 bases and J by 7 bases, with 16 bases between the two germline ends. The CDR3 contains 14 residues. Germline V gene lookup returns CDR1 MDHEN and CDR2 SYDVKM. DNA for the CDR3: TGTGCCAGCACCCTCTGGCAGGGAAGTGAAAAACTGTTTTTT. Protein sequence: CASTLWQGSEKLFF.

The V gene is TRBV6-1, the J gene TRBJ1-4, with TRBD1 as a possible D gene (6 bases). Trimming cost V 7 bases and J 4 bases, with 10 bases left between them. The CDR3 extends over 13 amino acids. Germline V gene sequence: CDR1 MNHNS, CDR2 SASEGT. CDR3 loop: CASIGGINEKLFF. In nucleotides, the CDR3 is TGTGCCAGCATAGGGGGTATTAATGAAAAACTGTTTTTT.

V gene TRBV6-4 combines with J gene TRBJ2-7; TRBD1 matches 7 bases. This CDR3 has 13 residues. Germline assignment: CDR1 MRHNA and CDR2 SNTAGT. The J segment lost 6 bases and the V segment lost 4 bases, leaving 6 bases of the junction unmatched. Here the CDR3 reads CASSATGVGEQYF. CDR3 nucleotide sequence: TGTGCCAGCAGTGCTACAGGGGTTGGCGAGCAGTACTTC.

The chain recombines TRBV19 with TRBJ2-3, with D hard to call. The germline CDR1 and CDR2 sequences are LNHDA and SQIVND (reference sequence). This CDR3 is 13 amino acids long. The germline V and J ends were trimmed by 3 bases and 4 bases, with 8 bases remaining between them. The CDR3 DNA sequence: TGTGCCAGTAGTATCAGGTTATCAGATACGCAGTATTTT. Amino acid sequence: CASSIRLSDTQYF.

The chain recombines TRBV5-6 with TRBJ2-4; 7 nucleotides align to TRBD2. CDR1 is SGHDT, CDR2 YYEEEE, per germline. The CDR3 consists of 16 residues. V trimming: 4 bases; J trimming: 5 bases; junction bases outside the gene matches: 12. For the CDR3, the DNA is TGTGCCAGCAGCGAGGTTGGACTAGGGGACGAAAACATTCAGTACTTC. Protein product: CASSEVGLGDENIQYF.

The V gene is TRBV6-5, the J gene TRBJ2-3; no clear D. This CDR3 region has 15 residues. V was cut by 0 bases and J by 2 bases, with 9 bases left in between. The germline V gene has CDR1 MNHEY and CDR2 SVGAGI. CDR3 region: CASSYSIEPTDTQYF. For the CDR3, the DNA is TGTGCCAGCAGTTACTCGATAGAACCCACAGATACGCAGTATTTT.

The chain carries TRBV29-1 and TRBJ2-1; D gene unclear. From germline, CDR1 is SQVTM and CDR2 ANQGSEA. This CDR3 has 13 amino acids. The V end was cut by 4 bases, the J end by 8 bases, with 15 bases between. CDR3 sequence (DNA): TGCAGCGTTGTTATCCCCCAAAGCGATGAGCAGTTCTTC. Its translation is CSVVIPQSDEQFF.

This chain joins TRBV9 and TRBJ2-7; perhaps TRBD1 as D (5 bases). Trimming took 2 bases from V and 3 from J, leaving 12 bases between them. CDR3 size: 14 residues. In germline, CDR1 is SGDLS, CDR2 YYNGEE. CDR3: CASSVSPDSYEQYF. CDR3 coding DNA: TGTGCCAGCAGCGTGAGCCCCGACAGCTACGAGCAGTACTTC.

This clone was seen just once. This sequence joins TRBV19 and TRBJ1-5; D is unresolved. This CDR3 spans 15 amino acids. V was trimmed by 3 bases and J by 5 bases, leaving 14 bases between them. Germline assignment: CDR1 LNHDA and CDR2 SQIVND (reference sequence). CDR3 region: CASSIEGSFDQPQHF. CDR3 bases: TGTGCCAGTAGTATCGAGGGCAGTTTCGATCAGCCCCAGCATTTT.

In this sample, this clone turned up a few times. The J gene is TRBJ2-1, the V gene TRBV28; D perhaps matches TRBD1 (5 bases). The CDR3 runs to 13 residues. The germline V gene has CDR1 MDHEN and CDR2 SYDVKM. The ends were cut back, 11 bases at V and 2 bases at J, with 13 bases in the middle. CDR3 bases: TGTGCCGGAAGGGGCGGAACCTACAATGAGCAGTTCTTC. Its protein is CAGRGGTYNEQFF.